This T cell receptor beta chain was captured by sequencing in a study of shared clonotypes between healthy human individuals. The study, taken as a whole, reports: Only a few donors were included, so the genetic and exposure-history diversity represented was limited.

Selected positively for CCR7 and CD45RO-negative, naive CD8 cells excluded terminally differentiated effector memory CD45RA+ cells. In the case of this clone: Its matching antigen is unknown.

TCRdb's copy holds only in-frame clones and misses some; the assay was immunoSEQ multiplex PCR. This table holds over 800,000 clones, nearly 95% found once. The sequenced sample was naive CD8+ T cells sorted from blood. This TCR was sampled from a man aged 25 to 45 in good health.

As DNA, the CDR3 is TGTGCCAGCAGCCCCGGAGGTCGACCGGGTGGTAGGTCCTACAATGAGCAGTTCTTC. This translates into CASSPGGRPGGRSYNEQFF. The chain uses TRBV7-9 and TRBJ2-1; D possibly corresponds to TRBD2 (5 bases). V was pared by 5 bases and J by 1 base, with 24 bases between. The CDR3 totals 19 residues. CDR1 and CDR2 from the germline V gene are SEHNR and FQNEAQ (reference sequence).